This passage covers 2 T cell receptor beta chains from one sample sequenced in a study of T cell changes during pregnancy in multiple sclerosis. Using immunoSEQ multiplex PCR, the repertoire was profiled, and TCRdb retains in-frame clones only, with some absent. The top ten hold approximately 1.5% of the sample, which has 55,000 to 70,000 clones, around nine tenths seen once. The input for sequencing was peripheral blood, taken in the third trimester of pregnancy. Receptor source: a female donor in good health, enrolled as a control in a pregnancy study.

The chain employs TRBV15 and TRBJ1-1; D possibly corresponds to TRBD1 (6 bases). Germline V gene lookup returns CDR1 LNHNV and CDR2 YYDKDF (reference sequence). The V and J ends lost 8 bases and 8 bases respectively, with 12 bases between them. The CDR3 sequence is 11 residues long. The CDR3 is CATARGWEAFF. For the CDR3, the DNA is TGTGCCACCGCGAGGGGGTGGGAAGCTTTCTTT.

The chain employs TRBV4-3 and TRBJ1-5; perhaps TRBD1 as D (6 bases). V lost 0 bases, J lost 0 bases, and 15 bases lay in between. The CDR3 covers 18 residues. The germline gives CDR1 LGHNA, CDR2 YSLEER. The CDR3: CASSQDIPGANSNQPQHF. The CDR3 DNA reads as TGCGCCAGCAGCCAAGATATTCCAGGGGCAAATAGCAATCAGCCCCAGCATTTT.